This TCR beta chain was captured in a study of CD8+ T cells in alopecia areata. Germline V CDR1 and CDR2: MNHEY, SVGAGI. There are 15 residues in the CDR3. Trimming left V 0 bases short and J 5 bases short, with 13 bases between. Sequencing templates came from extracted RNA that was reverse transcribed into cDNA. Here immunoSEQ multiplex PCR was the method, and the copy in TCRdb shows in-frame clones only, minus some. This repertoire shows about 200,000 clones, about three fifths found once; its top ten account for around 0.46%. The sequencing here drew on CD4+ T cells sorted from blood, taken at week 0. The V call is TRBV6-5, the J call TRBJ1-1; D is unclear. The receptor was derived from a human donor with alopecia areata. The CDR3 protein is CASSYSKGSGTEAFF. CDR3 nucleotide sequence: TGTGCCAGCAGTTACTCGAAAGGTAGTGGGACTGAAGCTTTCTTT.